One sample yielded the 9 T cell receptor beta chains listed below, sequenced in a study of blood T cell repertoires in COVID-19. The table came from immunoSEQ multiplex PCR; TCRdb's copy has only in-frame clones and leaves some out. The sample lists 150,000 to 200,000 clones, 81% seen once, with 9% to 15% in the top ten. The sample taken for sequencing was peripheral blood. Source of these receptors: a woman of 80 years or more with COVID-19, enrolled during active disease.

The rearrangement links TRBV2 to TRBJ2-7, with 8 nucleotides matching TRBD2. The V segment lost 5 bases and the J segment 12 bases; nucleotides outside the gene matches: 15. The CDR3 loop spans 14 amino acids. The germline CDR1 and CDR2 sequences are SNHLY and FYNNEI. The CDR3, as DNA: TGTGCCAGCAGTCGTGGGGTAGCGGGGATCCTCGCGTACTTC. This codes for CASSRGVAGILAYF.

This clone was observed a single time. The chain uses TRBV12-5 and TRBJ1-5, with unresolved D. The CDR3 is made up of 14 amino acids. V was pared by 1 base and J by 9 bases, with 13 bases between. Per germline, CDR1 LGHNT and CDR2 FRNRAP. This chain's CDR3 is CASGLDTNHRPQHF. DNA of the CDR3: TGTGCTAGTGGTTTGGACACCAACCACCGGCCCCAGCATTTT.

In this sample, this clone turned up a few times. The rearrangement joins TRBV5-4 to TRBJ2-1; 10 bases match TRBD2. The CDR3 loop spans 14 amino acids. Germline CDR1 SGHNT, CDR2 YYREEE (reference sequence). V lost 6 bases to trimming and J lost 4 bases; unmatched junction nucleotides: 4. The CDR3 DNA is TGTGCCAGCAAGGCTAGCGGGAGTTACAATGAGCAGTTCTTC. Amino acid sequence: CASKASGSYNEQFF.

This chain links TRBV6-5 with TRBJ1-6, with D possibly matching TRBD1 (5 bases). Trimming took off 2 bases at V and 9 bases at J, with 14 bases between the two ends. This CDR3 comprises 15 residues. From germline, CDR1 is MNHEY and CDR2 SVGAGI. This CDR3 reads CASSYGAGVGSPLHF. DNA for the CDR3: TGTGCCAGCAGTTACGGCGCGGGGGTGGGTTCACCCCTCCACTTT.

The chain uses TRBV5-1 and TRBJ1-2; D is undetermined. CDR3 length: 15 amino acids. V lost 0 bases and J lost 8, with 17 bases in between. CDR1 and CDR2 from the germline V gene are SGHRS and YFSETQ. The CDR3 coding sequence is TGCGCCAGCAGCTTGGAAGTTTCAGGAGGGTCAGGCTACACCTTC. This codes for CASSLEVSGGSGYTF. Drawing the rest from reference TRBV5-1 and TRBJ1-2, the complete variable domain is KAGVTQTPRYLIKTRGQQVTLSCSPISGHRSVSWYQQTPGQGLQFLFEYFSETQRNKGNFPGRFSGRQFSNSRSEMNVSTLELGDSALYLCASSLEVSGGSGYTFGSGTRLTVV.

This clone was counted once. V is TRBV10-3 and J is TRBJ2-1; D might be TRBD2 (5 bases). V was trimmed by 10 bases and J by 8 bases, leaving 18 bases between them. Germline-derived CDR1 and CDR2 are ENHRY and SYGVKD. This CDR3 has 13 residues. The CDR3 sequence: CATANIANHEQFF. The DNA of the CDR3 is TGTGCCACCGCAAATATAGCGAACCATGAGCAGTTCTTC.

The chain uses TRBV5-4 and TRBJ2-3; TRBD1 might be the D (6 bases). The CDR3 totals 16 residues. The V end lost 4 bases, the J end lost 0 bases, and 15 bases lay between the germline ends. CDR1 is SGHNT and CDR2 is YYREEE in the germline V gene (reference sequence). The CDR3 loop reads CASSPALGASTDTQYF. CDR3 sequence (DNA): TGTGCCAGCAGCCCGGCGTTGGGGGCTAGCACAGATACGCAGTATTTT.

The rearrangement joins TRBV15 to TRBJ2-7; no firm D call. Germline V gene lookup returns CDR1 LNHNV and CDR2 YYDKDF (reference sequence). The CDR3 spans 13 residues. The V and J ends lost 4 bases and 1 base respectively, with 8 bases between them. CDR3 DNA sequence: TGTGCCACCAGCACACCTATGTCCTACGAGCAGTACTTC. Its translation is CATSTPMSYEQYF.

The rearrangement joins TRBV6-5 to TRBJ2-2; 7 bases line up with TRBD2. The CDR3 contains 14 residues. Germline CDR1 and CDR2: MNHEY and SVGAGI. Trimming cost V 0 bases and J 11 bases; bases outside gene matches: 6. This chain's CDR3 is CASSYSYSGFELFF. CDR3 nucleotides: TGTGCCAGCAGTTACTCCTATAGCGGGTTTGAGCTGTTTTTT.